Below are 19 T cell receptor beta chains sequenced from a single sample in a study of early T cells in non-severe SARS-CoV-2 infection. Using its own MiXCR run on the 5' RACE reads, TCRdb lists one record per CDR3 protein. The data contain some 59,000 distinct CDR3 sequences, more than 9% of them seen just once; the ten biggest clones take up about 4.4%. The sequencing input was whole blood. These receptors were taken from an adult who was a healthcare worker with PCR-confirmed SARS-CoV-2 infection or an uninfected control (not recorded which).

J is TRBJ2-7 and V is TRBV10-3; unclear D gene. The CDR3 is made up of 14 amino acids. Germline assignment: CDR1 ENHRY and CDR2 SYGVKD. V lost 7 bases and J lost 0, with 13 bases in between. The CDR3 here is CAIKSLVDSYEQYF. The DNA for the CDR3 is TGTGCCATCAAGAGTCTTGTAGACTCCTACGAGCAGTACTTC.

This clonotype was detected many times. The chain carries TRBV6-1 and TRBJ2-2; a possible D gene is TRBD2 (6 bases). There are 15 residues in the CDR3. The V gene lost 7 bases and the J gene lost 8 bases, with 20 bases spanning the gap. CDR1 is MNHNS and CDR2 is SASEGT in the germline V gene. The CDR3 DNA sequence: TGTGCCAGCATTCTGTACGGCGGGAACGGGGGGGAGCTGTTTTTT. Its translation: CASILYGGNGGELFF.

This clonotype was recorded at least ten times. The gene calls are TRBV20-1 and TRBJ1-1, with D hard to call. The CDR3 runs to 13 residues. Germline lookup yields CDR1 DFQATT and CDR2 SNEGSKA (reference sequence). The V end lost 0 bases, the J end lost 8 bases, and 13 bases lay between the germline ends. The CDR3 region is CSARDPSSTEAFF. Here the CDR3 DNA reads TGCAGTGCTAGAGATCCTAGCTCTACGGAAGCTTTCTTT.

In its sample, this clonotype was seen many times. This chain joins TRBV20-1 and TRBJ2-3; D is ambiguous. V dropped 3 bases and J dropped 1 base, with 14 bases sitting between them. Germline CDR1 and CDR2: DFQATT and SNEGSKA (reference sequence). The CDR3 totals 15 residues. The CDR3 loop is CSASGLTTGTDTQYF. The CDR3 DNA is TGCAGTGCTAGTGGGTTGACCACGGGCACAGATACGCAGTATTTT.

This clonotype was seen repeatedly, ten times or more. The chain links TRBV3-1 to TRBJ2-5; maybe TRBD2 (6 bases). The CDR3 has 15 amino acids. Germline CDR1 is LGHDT and CDR2 is YNNKEL (reference sequence). Trimming pared 4 bases from V and 1 base from J, leaving 13 bases between. The CDR3 region is CASSPPGAGQETQYF. In nucleotides, the CDR3 is TGTGCCAGCAGCCCTCCCGGAGCGGGCCAAGAGACCCAGTACTTC.

This clonotype showed up just a few times. The chain uses TRBV7-3 and TRBJ2-3, with 8 bases matching TRBD2. CDR3 size: 15 residues. The J segment lost 10 bases and the V segment lost 5 bases, leaving 14 bases of the junction unmatched. Germline V gene sequence: CDR1 SGHTA, CDR2 FQGTGA. The CDR3 nucleotides read TGTGCCAGCAGCCCATTGGGACTAGGCCCAGGGTCGCAGTATTTT. This translates into CASSPLGLGPGSQYF.

The gene calls are TRBV14 and TRBJ2-3; no clear D. The V end lost 2 bases, the J end lost 3 bases, and 9 bases lay between the germline ends. There are 14 residues in the CDR3. CDR1 is SGHDN, CDR2 FVKESK, per germline. Written as DNA, the CDR3 is TGTGCCAGCAGCCAATTAGTAGTGACAGATACGCAGTATTTT. It is translated as CASSQLVVTDTQYF. Full variable domain (outside the CDR3, taken from reference TRBV14 and TRBJ2-3): EAGVTQFPSHSVIEKGQTVTLRCDPISGHDNLYWYRRVMGKEIKFLLHFVKESKQDESGMPNNRFLAERTGGTYSTLKVQPAELEDSGVYFCASSQLVVTDTQYFGPGTRLTVL.

Only a few counts were recorded for this clonotype. The J gene is TRBJ2-7, the V gene TRBV3-1, with 10 bases that match TRBD2. Germline CDR1 is LGHDT and CDR2 is YNNKEL (reference sequence). The V and J ends lost 2 bases and 4 bases, in that order; junction bases with no gene match: 2. This CDR3 contains 14 residues. The CDR3 here is CASSQLAGVYEQYF. CDR3 coding DNA: TGTGCCAGCAGCCAACTAGCGGGAGTTTACGAGCAGTACTTC.

This chain joins TRBV12-3 or TRBV12-4 and TRBJ1-1; D unclear. The CDR3 totals 12 residues. Trimming shortened V by 8 bases and J by 5 bases, and 12 bases separated the two germline ends. Written as DNA, the CDR3 is TGTGCCAGCGGAGGCCCGGGGACTGAAGCTTTCTTT. This translates into CASGGPGTEAFF.

This clonotype was counted at least ten times. The V gene is TRBV5-1, the J gene TRBJ2-2; D is perhaps TRBD2 (6 bases). The length of the CDR3 is 15 residues. The ends were cut back, 4 bases at V and 5 bases at J, with 15 bases in the middle. CDR1 and CDR2 (germline): SGHRS, YFSETQ. This CDR3 is CASSLSGGSTGELFF. The CDR3 DNA follows: TGCGCCAGCAGCCTTAGCGGAGGGTCAACCGGGGAGCTGTTTTTT. The full variable domain, its missing parts supplied by reference TRBV5-1 and TRBJ2-2, is KAGVTQTPRYLIKTRGQQVTLSCSPISGHRSVSWYQQTPGQGLQFLFEYFSETQRNKGNFPGRFSGRQFSNSRSEMNVSTLELGDSALYLCASSLSGGSTGELFFGEGSRLTVL.

The chain carries TRBV5-4 and TRBJ2-3, with 9 bases matching TRBD2. The germline CDR1 and CDR2 sequences are SGHNT and YYREEE (reference sequence). V was pared by 1 base and J by 1 base, with 7 bases of the junction left unmatched. The CDR3 loop spans 17 amino acids. Here the CDR3 DNA reads TGTGCCAGCAGCTTGAAGCGGGGGGAATTGGGCACAGATACGCAGTATTTT. Protein: CASSLKRGELGTDTQYF.

This clonotype was found many times. The chain recombines TRBV6-2 or TRBV6-3 with TRBJ1-5, with D maybe TRBD1 (5 bases). Trimming removed 5 bases at V and 7 bases at J, with 12 bases between. The CDR3 contains 13 residues. Germline CDR1 MNHEY, CDR2 SVGEGT. CDR3 in amino acids: CASSSQGSQPQHF. In DNA, the CDR3 is TGTGCCAGCAGTAGCCAGGGTTCGCAGCCCCAGCATTTT.

This clonotype was observed a few times. The chain employs TRBV20-1 and TRBJ2-1; D perhaps matches TRBD1 (5 bases). CDR1 and CDR2 from the germline V gene are DFQATT and SNEGSKA (reference sequence). The CDR3 covers 14 residues. Trimming cost V 4 bases and J 6 bases, with 16 bases left between them. The CDR3 bases are TGCAGTGCTAAACCCAGGGTGTCGGTCAATGAGCAGTTCTTC. Protein sequence: CSAKPRVSVNEQFF.

V usage is TRBV6-5 and J usage is TRBJ1-6, with a possible D match to TRBD1 (6 bases). Germline lookup yields CDR1 MNHEY and CDR2 SVGAGI. The length of the CDR3 is 13 residues. V shed 4 bases and J shed 9 bases, with 10 bases lying between them. The CDR3 spells CASSWQGSSPLHF. CDR3 coding DNA: TGTGCCAGCAGTTGGCAGGGGAGTTCACCCCTCCACTTT.

This clonotype was counted at least ten times. The rearrangement uses TRBV15 and TRBJ1-2; D not resolved. Germline CDR1 and CDR2: LNHNV and YYDKDF (reference sequence). Deletions cut 3 bases from V and 5 bases from J, with 10 bases between. This CDR3 is 13 amino acids long. The CDR3 here is CATSRLEYYGYTF. In DNA, the CDR3 is TGTGCCACCAGCAGGTTAGAATATTATGGCTACACCTTC.

The V gene is TRBV11-3, the J gene TRBJ2-3; 7 bases match TRBD1. Germline CDR1 and CDR2: SGHNT and YENEEA. Trimming at V came to 6 bases and at J to 8 bases, leaving 8 bases not matched to a gene. The CDR3 has 13 amino acids. The CDR3 here is CASRQSGQPTQYF. CDR3 in DNA: TGTGCCAGCAGACAGTCGGGACAGCCTACGCAGTATTTT.

This clonotype has ten or more counts. The chain has TRBV7-9 and TRBJ1-2; 7 bases agree with TRBD1. The CDR3 is made up of 14 amino acids. Germline lookup yields CDR1 SEHNR and CDR2 FQNEAQ (reference sequence). The ends lost 3 bases at V and 1 base at J; junction bases unmatched: 2. CDR3 region: CASSLTGINYGYTF. The DNA of the CDR3 is TGTGCCAGCAGCTTGACAGGGATTAACTATGGCTACACCTTC.

This chain links TRBV12-3 or TRBV12-4 with TRBJ2-5; D may be TRBD2 (5 bases). The CDR3 totals 13 residues. The V end lost 6 bases, the J end lost 4 bases, and 12 bases lay between the germline ends. The CDR3 reads CASSLFGGETQYF. For the CDR3, the DNA is TGTGCCAGCAGCCTGTTTGGAGGAGAGACCCAGTACTTC.

This clonotype has ten or more counts. The J gene is TRBJ2-1, the V gene TRBV3-1; possibly TRBD2 for D (6 bases). Germline CDR1 LGHDT, CDR2 YNNKEL (reference sequence). Trimming cost V 4 bases and J 6 bases, with 7 bases left between them. This CDR3 comprises 12 residues. The CDR3 DNA reads TGTGCCAGCAGCCGGGACTCCAATGAGCAGTTCTTC. This encodes CASSRDSNEQFF.